The 18 T cell receptor beta chains reported below all come from one sample, sequenced in a study of identical twins. MiXCR, applied by TCRdb to the 5' RACE reads, yields one record per CDR3 protein. The sample lists hundreds of thousands of distinct CDR3 sequences, roughly 18% occurring once. These same records also appear under a second study, on T cells expressing NK-cell markers.

The specimen was PBMCs. The receptors derive from a woman younger than 35 in good health.

This clonotype turned up a few times. This chain joins TRBV7-9 and TRBJ2-7, with D possibly TRBD2 on 5 matching bases. Germline CDR1 reads SEHNR; CDR2 reads FQNEAQ (reference sequence). Trimming took off 5 bases at V and 3 bases at J, with 20 bases between the two ends. This CDR3 has 16 amino acids. CDR3 amino acids: CASSESDRGPLYEQYF. The CDR3 DNA follows: TGTGCCAGCAGCGAAAGTGACCGGGGTCCTCTCTACGAGCAGTACTTC.

The rearrangement uses TRBV3-1 and TRBJ2-1, with TRBD2 matching over 11 bases. The CDR3 covers 15 residues. Trimming removed 5 bases from V and 7 bases from J; junction bases left unmatched: 7. CDR1 and CDR2 (germline): LGHDT, YNNKEL (reference sequence). The chain's CDR3 is CASSNSGGAGNEQFF. CDR3 in DNA: TGTGCCAGCAGCAATAGCGGGGGGGCGGGGAATGAGCAGTTCTTC.

CDR3 amino acids: CASRREGRTFYEQYF. The DNA for the CDR3 is TGTGCCAGCAGGAGGGAGGGACGGACTTTCTACGAGCAGTACTTC. The chain recombines TRBV27 with TRBJ2-7; 7 bases are a match to TRBD2. Germline CDR1 reads MNHEY; CDR2 reads SMNVEV (reference sequence). V was clipped by 6 bases and J by 3 bases; unmatched bases: 11. This CDR3 has 15 residues.

The gene calls are TRBV29-1 and TRBJ2-7; D is possibly TRBD1 (5 bases). This CDR3 is 12 amino acids long. CDR1 is SQVTM, CDR2 ANQGSEA, per germline. V dropped 6 bases and J dropped 6 bases, with 15 bases sitting between them. In DNA, the CDR3 is TGCAGCGTGGCTAGGGGCCCGGGCGAGCAGTACTTC. This sequence encodes CSVARGPGEQYF.

This clonotype was counted only a few times. This sequence joins TRBV7-9 and TRBJ2-7, with TRBD2 identical over 12 bases. The CDR3 length is 15 residues. The V gene end was trimmed by 6 bases and the J gene end by 3 bases; junction bases not matched to a gene: 6. Germline-derived CDR1 and CDR2 are SEHNR and FQNEAQ (reference sequence). Here the CDR3 DNA reads TGTGCCAGCAGTCCATTACTAGCGGGGGGCTACGAGCAGTACTTC. This gives the protein CASSPLLAGGYEQYF.

The chain is built from TRBV20-1 and TRBJ2-7; the D is unclear. Trimming removed 2 bases at V and 5 bases at J, with 13 bases between. Germline V gives CDR1 DFQATT, CDR2 SNEGSKA (reference sequence). The CDR3 length is 13 residues. The CDR3 sequence is CSARRQAADEQYF. The CDR3 DNA follows: TGCAGTGCTAGAAGGCAGGCGGCCGACGAGCAGTACTTC.

The chain combines TRBV12-3 or TRBV12-4 with TRBJ1-3; D remains unclear. The length of the CDR3 is 16 residues. V was trimmed by 2 bases and J by 3 bases, leaving 14 bases between them. The CDR3 bases are TGTGCCAGCAGTTTAAACGGCATCGGTTTTGGAAACACCATATATTTT. Translated, it gives CASSLNGIGFGNTIYF.

This chain connects TRBV5-4 to TRBJ2-7; TRBD1 aligns across 7 bases. Germline V lookup: CDR1 SGHNT, CDR2 YYREEE (reference sequence). The CDR3 covers 13 residues. The junction had 5 bases not matched to a gene; V was cut back by 2 bases and J by 6 bases. This CDR3 is CASSFSQGSEQYF. The CDR3 DNA is TGTGCCAGCAGCTTTTCACAGGGGAGCGAGCAGTACTTC.

The chain combines TRBV12-3 or TRBV12-4 with TRBJ2-7, with 10 positions matching TRBD2. There are 17 residues in the CDR3. The junction had 14 bases not matched to a gene; V was cut back by 5 bases and J by 4 bases. The CDR3 coding sequence is TGTGCCAGCAGTGGGACTAGCGTTTTCCTCCCAAGGTACGAGCAGTACTTC. Amino acids: CASSGTSVFLPRYEQYF.

This clonotype was found a few times. The chain carries TRBV20-1 and TRBJ1-2, with a tentative D call TRBD1 (6 bases). Per germline, CDR1 DFQATT and CDR2 SNEGSKA (reference sequence). Trimming removed 0 bases at V and 4 bases at J, with 6 bases between. This CDR3 has 12 amino acids. CDR3 nucleotides: TGCAGTGCTAGAGAGGGGGCCTATGGCTACACCTTC. Amino acid sequence: CSAREGAYGYTF.

This clonotype was recorded many times. The chain combines TRBV3-1 with TRBJ2-1; 11 positions match TRBD1. V was pared by 6 bases and J by 8 bases, with 6 bases of the junction left unmatched. This CDR3 comprises 14 residues. CDR1 is LGHDT, CDR2 YNNKEL, per germline (reference sequence). The CDR3 sequence: CASSLGQGAYEQFF. CDR3 DNA sequence: TGTGCCAGCAGTCTAGGACAGGGGGCCTATGAGCAGTTCTTC.

This clonotype was seen a few times. V is TRBV7-2 and J is TRBJ2-1; weak D call: TRBD2 (5 bases). Germline CDR1 reads SGHTA; CDR2 reads FQGNSA. The CDR3 consists of 12 residues. V lost 5 bases, J lost 10 bases, and 12 bases lay in between. CDR3 in amino acids: CASSMDSGEQFF. In nucleotides, the CDR3 is TGTGCCAGCAGCATGGACTCCGGCGAGCAGTTCTTC.

The genes are TRBV12-3 or TRBV12-4 and TRBJ2-4; D is undetermined. The length of the CDR3 is 16 residues. With 1 base removed from V and 0 bases from J, the gap between germline ends came to 10 bases. The CDR3 sequence is CASSLGPAEAKNIQYF. In nucleotides, the CDR3 is TGTGCCAGCAGTTTAGGCCCGGCTGAAGCCAAAAACATTCAGTACTTC.

This clonotype has just a few counts. The chain joins TRBV27 to TRBJ2-3; no firm D call. V was clipped by 0 bases and J by 7 bases, with 11 bases between them. The germline CDR1 and CDR2 sequences are MNHEY and SMNVEV (reference sequence). The CDR3 is 14 amino acids. The CDR3, as DNA: TGTGCCAGCAGTTTATCCACGACCGGAAATACGCAGTATTTT. This encodes CASSLSTTGNTQYF.

In this sample, this clonotype turned up once. This sequence joins TRBV23-1 and TRBJ1-5, with 10 bases identical to TRBD1. TRBV23-1 is placed among ORFs of uncertain function. With V trimmed by 0 bases and J by 7 bases, 9 bases remained unmatched. The CDR3 sequence is 17 residues long. The CDR3 DNA follows: TGCGCCAGCAGTCAATCGAGCGGACAGGGGGGTTCCCAGCCCCAGCATTTT. Residues: CASSQSSGQGGSQPQHF.

There are many counts of this clonotype. V usage is TRBV7-2 and J usage is TRBJ2-1; the D is unclear. The CDR3 is 17 amino acids. Germline V CDR1 and CDR2: SGHTA, FQGNSA. Trimming removed 2 bases from V and 7 bases from J, with 21 bases in between. The CDR3 bases are TGTGCCAGCAGCTTACCCGGTGGTCGGGCTTACCAAAATGAGCAGTTCTTC. Translation gives CASSLPGGRAYQNEQFF.

This clonotype was seen a handful of times. This chain links TRBV29-1 with TRBJ2-7; D possibly matches TRBD1 or TRBD2 (7 bases each). Germline assignment: CDR1 SQVTM and CDR2 ANQGSEA. Trimming took 3 bases from V and 9 from J, leaving 18 bases between them. CDR3 length equals 13 residues. This CDR3 is CSVEQGGARRQYF. The CDR3 DNA follows: TGCAGCGTTGAGCAGGGGGGGGCCCGGCGGCAGTACTTC.

This clonotype was detected only a few times. The chain uses TRBV11-2 and TRBJ1-2, with a weak D call TRBD1 (5 bases). The CDR3 is made up of 15 amino acids. Germline V gene lookup returns CDR1 SGHAT and CDR2 FQNNGV. Trimming took off 1 base at V and 8 bases at J, with 17 bases between the two ends. CDR3 in DNA: TGTGCCAGCAGCTTAGTTGGGACCTCCTTAGGGGGCTACACCTTC. Translating it yields CASSLVGTSLGGYTF.